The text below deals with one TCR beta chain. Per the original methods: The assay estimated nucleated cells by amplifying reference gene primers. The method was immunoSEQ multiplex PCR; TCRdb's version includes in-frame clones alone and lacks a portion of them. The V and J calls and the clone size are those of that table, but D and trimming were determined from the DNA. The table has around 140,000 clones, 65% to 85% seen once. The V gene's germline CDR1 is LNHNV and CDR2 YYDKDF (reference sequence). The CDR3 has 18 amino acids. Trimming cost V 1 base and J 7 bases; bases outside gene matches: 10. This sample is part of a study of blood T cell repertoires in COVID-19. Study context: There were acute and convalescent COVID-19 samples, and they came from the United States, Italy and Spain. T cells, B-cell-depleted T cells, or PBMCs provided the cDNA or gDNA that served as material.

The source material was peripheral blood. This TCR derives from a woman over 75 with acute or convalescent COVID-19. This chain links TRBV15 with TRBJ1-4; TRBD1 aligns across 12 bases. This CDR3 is CATSRAVGTGGVGEKLFF. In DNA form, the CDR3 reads TGTGCCACCAGCAGAGCGGTCGGGACAGGGGGCGTGGGTGAAAAACTGTTTTTT.